These T cell receptor beta chains were read from a single sample in a study of T cells after yellow fever vaccination. TCRdb analysed the 5' RACE reads with MiXCR anew, one entry per CDR3 protein. The data contain hundreds of thousands of distinct CDR3 sequences, 9% to 15% of them singletons. This specimen was PBMCs, taken on the day of the yellow fever booster vaccination. The receptors derive from a man aged 30 to 45 who received the YFV17D yellow fever vaccine. Both conserved end residues are part of each CDR3. D genes are given only for firm matches. Some rows mark clone size as missing; the rest say once, few, many or name a class of expanded clone.

cdr3_aa cdr3_nt d_call j_call v_call clone_size
CASSLAGAAEQFF TGCGCCAGCAGCTTGGCCGGAGCGGCTGAGCAGTTCTTC NA TRBJ2-1 TRBV5-1 few
CSAPGALNTGELFF TGCAGTGCTCCGGGGGCATTGAACACCGGGGAGCTGTTTTTT NA TRBJ2-2 TRBV20-1 many
CASSQDQTGTGGYEQYF TGCGCCAGCAGCCAAGATCAAACCGGGACAGGGGGCTACGAGCAGTACTTC TRBD1 TRBJ2-7 TRBV4-1 few
CASSYAGTSYEQYF TGTGCCAGCAGTTACGCAGGAACCTCCTACGAGCAGTACTTC NA TRBJ2-7 TRBV6-2/TRBV6-3 few
CASSYSGQGVGEQFF TGTGCCAGCAGTTACTCGGGTCAGGGGGTCGGTGAGCAGTTCTTC TRBD1 TRBJ2-1 TRBV6-5 NA
CATSDGGSYEQYF TGTGCCACCAGTGACGGGGGTTCCTACGAGCAGTACTTC NA TRBJ2-7 TRBV24-1 NA
CSAPGTGNTDTQYF TGCAGTGCTCCGGGGACAGGGAATACAGATACGCAGTATTTT TRBD1 TRBJ2-3 TRBV20-1 NA
CSARDSSGRGSDTQYF TGCAGTGCTAGAGATTCAAGCGGGAGGGGGTCAGATACGCAGTATTTT TRBD2 TRBJ2-3 TRBV20-1 once
CAIGDRVRQPQHF TGTGCCATCGGAGACCGGGTTCGCCAGCCCCAGCATTTT NA TRBJ1-5 TRBV10-3 NA
CASSPPTGYYNEQFF TGTGCCAGCAGCCCCCCGACTGGATACTACAATGAGCAGTTCTTC NA TRBJ2-1 TRBV7-2 NA
CATSRERFYEQYF TGTGCCACCAGCAGGGAGAGGTTCTACGAGCAGTACTTC NA TRBJ2-7 TRBV15 few
CASSPLGGAKNIQYF TGTGCCAGCAGCCCCCTGGGAGGAGCCAAAAACATTCAGTACTTC NA TRBJ2-4 TRBV14 few
CASSFLAVGELFF TGTGCCAGCAGCTTCCTAGCCGTGGGGGAGCTGTTTTTT NA TRBJ2-2 TRBV5-5 few
CAISAGGGGELFF TGTGCCATCAGTGCAGGGGGCGGCGGGGAGCTGTTTTTT TRBD1 TRBJ2-2 TRBV10-3 few
CASSLATPTRPEQFF TGTGCCAGCAGCTTAGCGACCCCTACTAGACCCGAGCAGTTCTTC NA TRBJ2-1 TRBV7-9 NA